Below, 6 T cell receptor beta chains from the same sample are listed, as sequenced in a study of blood T cells in healthy people across ages. Sample-barcoded 5' priming and a J-beta primer mix drove a second PCR of about 6 to 12 cycles. One entry per CDR3 protein results from TCRdb running MiXCR on the 5' RACE reads. Of 850,000 to 1,000,000 distinct CDR3 sequences listed, about 51% are singletons. The sequencing input was blood. The receptors were gathered from a woman aged 55 to 70 in good health.

This chain uses TRBV2 with TRBJ2-7, with a possible D match to TRBD2 (5 bases). CDR3 size: 13 residues. The V end lost 5 bases, the J end lost 12 bases, and 20 bases lay between the germline ends. Per the germline V gene, CDR1 is SNHLY and CDR2 is FYNNEI. As DNA, the CDR3 is TGTGCCAGCAGTTACCGGGCCTCGACGAGCGGGTACTTC. Translating it yields CASSYRASTSGYF.

J is TRBJ1-5 and V is TRBV12-3 or TRBV12-4; a possible D gene is TRBD1 (5 bases). The CDR3 is 15 amino acids. V lost 3 bases and J 0 bases, leaving 9 bases between the germline ends. CDR3 protein: CASSFWGYSNQPQHF. The DNA for the CDR3 is TGTGCCAGCAGTTTCTGGGGGTATAGCAATCAGCCCCAGCATTTT.

The V gene is TRBV27, the J gene TRBJ2-1; 9 bases match TRBD2. V gave up 5 bases and J gave up 4 bases; unmatched junction bases: 9. Germline V lookup: CDR1 MNHEY, CDR2 SMNVEV (reference sequence). This CDR3 contains 16 residues. The CDR3 protein is CASSTSLAGVYNEQFF. As DNA, the CDR3 is TGTGCCAGCAGTACCTCCTTAGCGGGAGTTTACAATGAGCAGTTCTTC.

This clonotype was detected ten times or more. The chain joins TRBV5-5 to TRBJ2-1; TRBD2 matches at 8 bases. The CDR3 loop spans 16 amino acids. V trimming: 1 base; J trimming: 4 bases; junction bases outside the gene matches: 7. Germline lookup yields CDR1 SGHKS and CDR2 YYEKEE (reference sequence). The CDR3 DNA follows: TGTGCCAGCAGCTTGTCCGTAGCGGGACCGTACAATGAGCAGTTCTTC. This encodes CASSLSVAGPYNEQFF.

The chain is built from TRBV4-2 and TRBJ2-5; the match to TRBD2 covers 10 bases. CDR1 is LGHNA and CDR2 is YNFKEQ in the germline V gene. Trimming removed 0 bases from V and 11 bases from J; junction bases left unmatched: 12. This CDR3 is built from 16 residues. The CDR3, as DNA: TGTGCCAGCAGCCAAGAAACTAGCGGGATAGCTAATGAGCAGTACTTC. This encodes CASSQETSGIANEQYF.

This sequence joins TRBV29-1 and TRBJ1-1; maybe TRBD1 (5 bases). CDR3 length: 12 amino acids. V lost 8 bases and J lost 1, with 11 bases in between. CDR1 is SQVTM, CDR2 ANQGSEA, per germline. The CDR3: CSHQGKNTEAFF. Here the CDR3 DNA reads TGCAGCCATCAGGGAAAGAACACTGAAGCTTTCTTT.